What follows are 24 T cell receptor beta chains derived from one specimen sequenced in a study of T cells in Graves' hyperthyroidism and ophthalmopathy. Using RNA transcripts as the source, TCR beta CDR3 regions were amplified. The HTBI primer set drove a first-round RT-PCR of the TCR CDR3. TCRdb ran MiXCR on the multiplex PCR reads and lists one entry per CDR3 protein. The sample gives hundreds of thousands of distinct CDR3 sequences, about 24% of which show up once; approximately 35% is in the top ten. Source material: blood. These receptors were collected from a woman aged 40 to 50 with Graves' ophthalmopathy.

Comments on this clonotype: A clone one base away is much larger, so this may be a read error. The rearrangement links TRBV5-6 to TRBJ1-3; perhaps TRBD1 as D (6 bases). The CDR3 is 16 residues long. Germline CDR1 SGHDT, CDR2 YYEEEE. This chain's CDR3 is CSSSSLTGSSGNTIYF. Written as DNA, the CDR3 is TGTTCCAGCAGCTCCTTGACAGGATCCTCTGGAAACACCATATATTTT.

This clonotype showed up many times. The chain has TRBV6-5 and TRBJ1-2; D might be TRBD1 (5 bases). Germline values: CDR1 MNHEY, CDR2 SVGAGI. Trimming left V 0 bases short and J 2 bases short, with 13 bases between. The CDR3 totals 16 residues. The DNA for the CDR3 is TGTGCCAGCAGTTACTCGAGGATTTACAGGAACTATGGCTACACCTTC. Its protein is CASSYSRIYRNYGYTF.

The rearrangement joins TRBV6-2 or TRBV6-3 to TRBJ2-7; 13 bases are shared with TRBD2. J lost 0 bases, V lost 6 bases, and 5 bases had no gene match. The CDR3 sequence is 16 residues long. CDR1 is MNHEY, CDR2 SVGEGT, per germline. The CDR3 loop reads CASRGLAGDSSYEQYF. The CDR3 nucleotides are TGTGCCAGCAGAGGACTAGCGGGGGATAGCTCCTACGAGCAGTACTTC.

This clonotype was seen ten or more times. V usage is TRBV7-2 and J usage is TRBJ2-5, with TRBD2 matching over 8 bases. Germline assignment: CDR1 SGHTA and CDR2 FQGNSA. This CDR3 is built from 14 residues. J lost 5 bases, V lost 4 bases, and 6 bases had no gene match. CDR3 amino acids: CASSSGTRRETQYF. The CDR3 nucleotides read TGTGCCAGCAGCTCCGGGACTAGACGGGAGACCCAGTACTTC. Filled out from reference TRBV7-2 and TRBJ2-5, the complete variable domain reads GAGVSQSPSNKVTEKGKDVELRCDPISGHTALYWYRQSLGQGLEFLIYFQGNSAPDKSGLPSDRFSAERTGGSVSTLTIQRTQQEDSAVYLCASSSGTRRETQYFGPGTRLLVL.

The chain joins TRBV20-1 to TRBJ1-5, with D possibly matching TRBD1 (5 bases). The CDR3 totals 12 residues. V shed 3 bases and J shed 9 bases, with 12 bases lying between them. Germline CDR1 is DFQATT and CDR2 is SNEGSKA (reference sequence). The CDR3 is CSASLGDRPQHF. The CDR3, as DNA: TGCAGTGCTAGTTTGGGGGATCGGCCCCAGCATTTT.

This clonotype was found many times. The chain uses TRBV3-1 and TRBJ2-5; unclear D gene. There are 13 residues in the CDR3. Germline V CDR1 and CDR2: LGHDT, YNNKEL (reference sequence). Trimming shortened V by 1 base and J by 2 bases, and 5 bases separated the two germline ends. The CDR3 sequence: CASSQVEQETQYF. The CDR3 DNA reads TGTGCCAGCAGCCAAGTAGAGCAAGAGACCCAGTACTTC.

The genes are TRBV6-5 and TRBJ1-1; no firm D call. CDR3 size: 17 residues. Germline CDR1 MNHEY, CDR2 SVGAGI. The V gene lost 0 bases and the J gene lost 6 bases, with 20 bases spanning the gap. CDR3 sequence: CASSYSRRASLLPEAFF. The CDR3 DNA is TGTGCCAGCAGTTACTCCCGAAGGGCGAGTCTGTTACCTGAAGCTTTCTTT.

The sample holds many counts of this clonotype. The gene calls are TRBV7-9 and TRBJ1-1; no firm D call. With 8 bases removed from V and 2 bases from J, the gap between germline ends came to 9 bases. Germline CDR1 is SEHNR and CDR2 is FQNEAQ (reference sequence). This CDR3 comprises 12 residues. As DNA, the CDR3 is TGTGCCAGCGGTTATCTAAACACTGAAGCTTTCTTT. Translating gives CASGYLNTEAFF.

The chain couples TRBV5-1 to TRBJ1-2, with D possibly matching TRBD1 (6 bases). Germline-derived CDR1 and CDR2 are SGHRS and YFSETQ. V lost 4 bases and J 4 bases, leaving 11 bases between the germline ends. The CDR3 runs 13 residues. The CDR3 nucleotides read TGCGCCAGCAGCGTGACAGGACCCTATGGCTACACCTTC. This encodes CASSVTGPYGYTF.

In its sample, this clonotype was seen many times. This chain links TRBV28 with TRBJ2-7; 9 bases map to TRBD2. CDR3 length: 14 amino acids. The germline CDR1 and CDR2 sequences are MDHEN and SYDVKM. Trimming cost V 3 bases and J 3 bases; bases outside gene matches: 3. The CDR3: CASSFSGGVYEQYF. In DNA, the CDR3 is TGTGCCAGCAGTTTTAGCGGGGGAGTCTACGAGCAGTACTTC.

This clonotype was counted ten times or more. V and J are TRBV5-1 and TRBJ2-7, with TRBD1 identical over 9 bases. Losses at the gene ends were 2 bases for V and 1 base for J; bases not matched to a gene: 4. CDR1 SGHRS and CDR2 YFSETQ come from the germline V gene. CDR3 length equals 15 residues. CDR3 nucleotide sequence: TGCGCCAGCAGCTTTGGGACAGGGTCTTCCTACGAGCAGTACTTC. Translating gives CASSFGTGSSYEQYF.

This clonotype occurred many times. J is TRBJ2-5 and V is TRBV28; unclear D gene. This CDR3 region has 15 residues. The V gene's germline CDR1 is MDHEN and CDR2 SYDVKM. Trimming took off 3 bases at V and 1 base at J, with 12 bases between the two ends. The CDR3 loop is CASSFHFNVQETQYF. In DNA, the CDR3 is TGTGCCAGCAGTTTCCACTTCAACGTCCAAGAGACCCAGTACTTC.

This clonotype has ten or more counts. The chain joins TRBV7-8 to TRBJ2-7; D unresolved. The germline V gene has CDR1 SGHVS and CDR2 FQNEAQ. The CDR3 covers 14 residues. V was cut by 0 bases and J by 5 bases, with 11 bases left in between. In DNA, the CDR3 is TGTGCCAGCAGCTTAGCCCTTCCGACCCACGAGCAGTACTTC. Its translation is CASSLALPTHEQYF.

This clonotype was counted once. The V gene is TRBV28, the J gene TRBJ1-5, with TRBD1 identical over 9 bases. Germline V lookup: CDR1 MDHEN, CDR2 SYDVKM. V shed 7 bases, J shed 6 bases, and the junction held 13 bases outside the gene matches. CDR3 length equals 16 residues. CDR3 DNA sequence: TGTGCCAGCAAATTCTCCGGACAGGGGTTGGGTCAGCCCCAGCATTTT. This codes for CASKFSGQGLGQPQHF.

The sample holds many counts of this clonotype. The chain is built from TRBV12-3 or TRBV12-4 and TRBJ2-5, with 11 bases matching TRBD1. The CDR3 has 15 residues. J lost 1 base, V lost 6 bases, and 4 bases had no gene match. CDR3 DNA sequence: TGTGCCAGCAGGTGGACAGGGGGCCGCCAAGAGACCCAGTACTTC. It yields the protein CASRWTGGRQETQYF.

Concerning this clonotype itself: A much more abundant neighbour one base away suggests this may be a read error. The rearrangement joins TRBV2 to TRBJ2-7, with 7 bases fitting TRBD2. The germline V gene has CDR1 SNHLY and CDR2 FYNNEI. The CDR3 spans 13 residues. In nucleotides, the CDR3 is TGTGCCATCCCCGGGACTAACTCCGACGAGCAGTACTTC. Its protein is CAIPGTNSDEQYF.

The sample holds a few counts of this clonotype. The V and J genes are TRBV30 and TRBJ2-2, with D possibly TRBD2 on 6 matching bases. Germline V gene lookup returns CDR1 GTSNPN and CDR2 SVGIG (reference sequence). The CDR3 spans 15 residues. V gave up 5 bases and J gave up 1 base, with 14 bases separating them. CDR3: CAWLRGRRNTGELFF. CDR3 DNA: TGTGCCTGGCTGCGGGGCCGGCGGAACACCGGGGAGCTGTTTTTT.

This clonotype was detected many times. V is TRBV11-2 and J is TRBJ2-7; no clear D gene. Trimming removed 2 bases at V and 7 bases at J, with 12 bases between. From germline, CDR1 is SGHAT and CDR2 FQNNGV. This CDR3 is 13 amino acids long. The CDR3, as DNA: TGTGCCAGCAGCTTAATTGTGGGTTGGGAGCAGTACTTC. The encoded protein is CASSLIVGWEQYF.

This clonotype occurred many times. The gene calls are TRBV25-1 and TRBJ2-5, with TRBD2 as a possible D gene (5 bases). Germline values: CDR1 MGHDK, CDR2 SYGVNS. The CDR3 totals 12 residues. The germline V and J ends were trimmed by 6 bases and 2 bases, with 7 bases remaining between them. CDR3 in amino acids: CASRRAQETQYF. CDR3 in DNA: TGTGCCAGCAGGAGGGCTCAAGAGACCCAGTACTTC.

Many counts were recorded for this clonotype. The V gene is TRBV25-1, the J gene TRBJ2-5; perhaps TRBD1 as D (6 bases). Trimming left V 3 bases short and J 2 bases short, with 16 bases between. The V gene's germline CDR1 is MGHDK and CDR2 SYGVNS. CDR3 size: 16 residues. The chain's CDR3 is CASSDLPGRGQETQYF. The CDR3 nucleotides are TGTGCCAGCAGTGACCTCCCGGGTAGGGGGCAAGAGACCCAGTACTTC.

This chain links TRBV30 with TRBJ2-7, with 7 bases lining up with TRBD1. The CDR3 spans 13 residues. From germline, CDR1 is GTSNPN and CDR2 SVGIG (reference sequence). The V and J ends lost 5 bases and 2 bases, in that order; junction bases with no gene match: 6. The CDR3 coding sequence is TGTGCCTGGCTCCGGGACAGACCCTACGAGCAGTACTTC. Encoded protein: CAWLRDRPYEQYF.

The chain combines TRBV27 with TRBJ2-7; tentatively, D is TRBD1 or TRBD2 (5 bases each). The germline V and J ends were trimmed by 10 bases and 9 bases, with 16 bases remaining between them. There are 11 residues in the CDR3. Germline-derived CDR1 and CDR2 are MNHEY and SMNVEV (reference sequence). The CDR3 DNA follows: TGTGCCACCCGGGTTGGGGGACGGCAGTACTTC. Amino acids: CATRVGGRQYF.

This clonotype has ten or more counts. The CDR3: CGTSPTSYEQYF. The CDR3 DNA is TGCGGAACTAGCCCCACTTCCTACGAGCAGTACTTC. This sequence joins TRBV20-1 and TRBJ2-7, with TRBD2 as a possible D gene (6 bases). The CDR3 sequence is 12 residues long. Looked up from germline, CDR1 is DFQATT and CDR2 is SNEGSKA (reference sequence).

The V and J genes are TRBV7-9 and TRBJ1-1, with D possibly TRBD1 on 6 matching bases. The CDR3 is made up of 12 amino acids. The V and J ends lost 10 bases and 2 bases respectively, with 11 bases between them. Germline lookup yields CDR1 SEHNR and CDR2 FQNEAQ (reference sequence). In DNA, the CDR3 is TGTGCCATAACAGGGTTTAACACTGAAGCTTTCTTT. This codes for CAITGFNTEAFF.